A selection of T cell receptor beta chains follows, all from one sample in a study of cytomegalovirus exposure and HLA in healthy donors. Generated by immunoSEQ multiplex PCR, the TCRdb table keeps only in-frame clones and is missing some. In the table there are under 150,000 clones, roughly 90% of which are singletons. Sequenced material: PBMCs. Receptors were obtained from a man aged 18 to 30 in good health and CMV-seronegative. Each CDR3 is given with its conserved first and last residue. The D gene is left open where the match is weak. Size is omitted from some rows. Given values are once, few, many or a class for expanded clones.

v_gene,abundance,d_gene,j_gene,CDR3nt,CDR3aa
TRBV5-4,-,-,TRBJ1-1,TGTGCCAGCAGCTTGGCCGCGGGGGACACTGAAGCTTTCTTT,CASSLAAGDTEAFF
TRBV5-4,-,TRBD2,TRBJ2-5,TGTGCCAGCAGCTTGGAATCGGCGGGGGGGCGGGAGACCCAGTACTTC,CASSLESAGGRETQYF
TRBV5-1,-,-,TRBJ1-2,TGCGCCAGCAGCTTGGGTCAGACTTATGGCTACACCTTC,CASSLGQTYGYTF
TRBV29-1,-,-,TRBJ2-1,TGCAGCGTTGCCGTGGTAGAACCCTACAATGAGCAGTTCTTC,CSVAVVEPYNEQFF
TRBV6-4,-,TRBD1,TRBJ1-1,TGTGCCAGCAGTGAAAACAGGGGCACTGAAGCTTTCTTT,CASSENRGTEAFF
TRBV29-1,-,TRBD2,TRBJ2-5,TGCAGCGTCTTAGCGGGGGGGCACGAGACCCAGTACTTC,CSVLAGGHETQYF
TRBV19,-,-,TRBJ2-2,TGTGCCAGCACCGGGACTAACACCGGGGAGCTGTTTTTT,CASTGTNTGELFF
TRBV7-2,-,-,TRBJ1-2,TGTGCCAGCAGCTTTGGGGGGGAGTATGGCTACACCTTC,CASSFGGEYGYTF
TRBV5-4,-,-,TRBJ2-1,TGTGCCAGCAGCTTGGGGGCAGGGGGGAATGAGCAGTTCTTC,CASSLGAGGNEQFF
TRBV30,-,-,TRBJ2-3,TGTGCCTGGAGTGTATCCGGGGGCACAGATACGCAGTATTTT,CAWSVSGGTDTQYF
TRBV10-1,-,-,TRBJ2-3,TGCGCCAGCAGTAGAGAGACAGATACGCAGTATTTT,CASSRETDTQYF
TRBV10-3,-,-,TRBJ2-3,TGTGCCATCAGTGACCCCGGTTATACGCAGTATTTT,CAISDPGYTQYF
TRBV27,-,TRBD1,TRBJ2-7,TGTGCCAGCCGGGCCCGGACAGGGATCGGCGAGCAGTACTTC,CASRARTGIGEQYF
TRBV27,few,-,TRBJ1-6,TGTGCCAGCAGTTTATGGGGGCTTGGGAATTCACCCCTCCACTTT,CASSLWGLGNSPLHF
TRBV10-1,-,-,TRBJ2-5,TGCGCCAGCAGCTGGACACGGTCCGAGACCCAGTACTTC,CASSWTRSETQYF
TRBV5-1,-,-,TRBJ1-4,TGCGCCAGCTCGAAACTTGGCGGCGAAAAACTGTTTTTT,CASSKLGGEKLFF
TRBV19,-,TRBD2,TRBJ2-3,TGTGCCAGTAGTATTGACGGGACTAGCCGCACAGATACGCAGTATTTT,CASSIDGTSRTDTQYF
TRBV7-2,-,-,TRBJ2-5,TGTGCCAGCAGCTTAGACGCAGCCCCAGGGACCCAGTACTTC,CASSLDAAPGTQYF